This TCR beta chain was captured in a study of a mutant IDH1 vaccine in newly diagnosed glioma. Study as a whole: Sex distribution of treated patients was approximately 60% male and about 38% female; mean age was around 40 years. General observations from the study: There were vaccine-induced immune responses in just over 90% of the patients.

CDR1 is SGHDT, CDR2 YYEEEE, per germline. The CDR3 spans 13 residues. The V gene lost 4 bases and the J gene lost 0 bases, with 8 bases spanning the gap. Time point in this sample: baseline, week 1 (first vaccination visit). This sample's treatment: pre-vaccination baseline after standard-of-care therapy. New WHO grade 3 or 4 astrocytomas that were IDH1-mutant and ATRX-lost occurred in the donors. Comment on this clone: The antigen is undetermined.

Only in-frame clones appear in the TCRdb table, and some are missing; sequencing was by immunoSEQ multiplex PCR. This sample has fewer than 45,000 clones; 80% to 95% occur once, and the top ten carry approximately 20%. V usage is TRBV5-6 and J usage is TRBJ2-7; D is unclear. This sequence was found in a man aged 18-30 years with glioma. The specimen was PBMCs, collected from a glioma patient treated with radiotherapy, temozolomide or both. The CDR3 sequence: CASSPDTSYEQYF. In DNA form, the CDR3 reads TGTGCCAGCAGCCCAGACACCTCCTACGAGCAGTACTTC.